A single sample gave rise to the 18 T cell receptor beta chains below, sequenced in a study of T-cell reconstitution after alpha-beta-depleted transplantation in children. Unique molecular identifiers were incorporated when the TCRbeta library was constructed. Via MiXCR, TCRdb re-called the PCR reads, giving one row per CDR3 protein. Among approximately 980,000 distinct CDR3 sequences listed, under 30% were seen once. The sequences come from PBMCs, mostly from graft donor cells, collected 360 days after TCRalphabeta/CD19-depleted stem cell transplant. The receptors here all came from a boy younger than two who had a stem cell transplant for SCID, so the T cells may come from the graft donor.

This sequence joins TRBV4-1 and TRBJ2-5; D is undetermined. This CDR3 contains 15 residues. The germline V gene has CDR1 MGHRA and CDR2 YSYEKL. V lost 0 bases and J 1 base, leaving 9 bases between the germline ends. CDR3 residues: CASSQDVTPQETQYF. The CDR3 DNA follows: TGCGCCAGCAGCCAAGATGTAACTCCCCAAGAGACCCAGTACTTC.

CDR3 sequence: CASSYGQGSAFF. The DNA for the CDR3 is TGTGCCAGCAGTTACGGGCAGGGTTCAGCTTTCTTT. V is TRBV6-5 and J is TRBJ1-1; a weak D match, TRBD1 (5 bases). This CDR3 is built from 12 residues. Trimming took off 2 bases at V and 10 bases at J, with 11 bases between the two ends. Germline loops: CDR1 MNHEY, CDR2 SVGAGI.

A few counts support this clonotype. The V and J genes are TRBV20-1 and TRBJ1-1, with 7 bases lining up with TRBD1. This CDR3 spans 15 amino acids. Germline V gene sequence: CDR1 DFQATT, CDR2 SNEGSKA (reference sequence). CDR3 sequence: CGGPGSGTANTEAFF. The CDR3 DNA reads TGCGGTGGGCCTGGCTCCGGGACAGCGAACACTGAAGCTTTCTTT.

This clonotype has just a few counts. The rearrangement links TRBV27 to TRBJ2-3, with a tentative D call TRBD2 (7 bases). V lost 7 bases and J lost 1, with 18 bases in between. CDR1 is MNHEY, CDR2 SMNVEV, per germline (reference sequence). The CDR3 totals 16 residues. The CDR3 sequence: CASKGGARLGTDTQYF. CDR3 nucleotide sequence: TGTGCCAGCAAGGGGGGGGCCAGATTGGGCACAGATACGCAGTATTTT.

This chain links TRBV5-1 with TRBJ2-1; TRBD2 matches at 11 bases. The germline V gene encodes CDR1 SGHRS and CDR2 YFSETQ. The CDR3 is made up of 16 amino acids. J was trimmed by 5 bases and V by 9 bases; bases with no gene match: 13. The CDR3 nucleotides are TGCGCCACCAAGATCCTAGCGGGGGGACCCCACAATGAGCAGTTCTTC. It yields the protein CATKILAGGPHNEQFF. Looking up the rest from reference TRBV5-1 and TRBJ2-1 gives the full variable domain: KAGVTQTPRYLIKTRGQQVTLSCSPISGHRSVSWYQQTPGQGLQFLFEYFSETQRNKGNFPGRFSGRQFSNSRSEMNVSTLELGDSALYLCATKILAGGPHNEQFFGPGTRLTVL.

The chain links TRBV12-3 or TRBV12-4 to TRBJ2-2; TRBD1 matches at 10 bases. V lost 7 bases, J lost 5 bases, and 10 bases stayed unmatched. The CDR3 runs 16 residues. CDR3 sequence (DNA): TGTGCCAGCAATCAAAGGGGACAGGGGAAGACCGGGGAGCTGTTTTTT. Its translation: CASNQRGQGKTGELFF.

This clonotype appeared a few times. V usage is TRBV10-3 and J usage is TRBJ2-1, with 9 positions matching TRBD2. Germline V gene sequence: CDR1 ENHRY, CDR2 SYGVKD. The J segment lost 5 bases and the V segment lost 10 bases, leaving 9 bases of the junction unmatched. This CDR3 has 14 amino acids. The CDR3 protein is CANSAGGSHNEQFF. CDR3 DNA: TGTGCCAACTCAGCGGGGGGCTCTCACAATGAGCAGTTCTTC.

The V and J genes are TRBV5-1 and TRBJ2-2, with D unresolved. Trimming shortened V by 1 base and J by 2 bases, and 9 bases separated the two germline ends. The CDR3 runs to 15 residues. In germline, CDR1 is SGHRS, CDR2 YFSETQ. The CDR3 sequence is CASSLWSINTGELFF. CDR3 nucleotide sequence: TGCGCCAGCAGCTTGTGGTCGATTAACACCGGGGAGCTGTTTTTT.

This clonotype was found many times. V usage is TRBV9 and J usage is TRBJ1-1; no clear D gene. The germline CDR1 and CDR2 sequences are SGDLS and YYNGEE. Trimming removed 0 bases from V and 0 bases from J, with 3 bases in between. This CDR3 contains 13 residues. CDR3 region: CASSVEVNTEAFF. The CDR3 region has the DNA TGTGCCAGCAGCGTAGAGGTGAACACTGAAGCTTTCTTT.

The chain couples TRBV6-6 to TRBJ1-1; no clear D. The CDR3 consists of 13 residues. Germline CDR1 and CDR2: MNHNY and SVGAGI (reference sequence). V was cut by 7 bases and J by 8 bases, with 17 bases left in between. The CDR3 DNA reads TGTGCCAGCACCGATGGAAGAGGCAGCGAAGCTTTCTTT. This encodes CASTDGRGSEAFF.

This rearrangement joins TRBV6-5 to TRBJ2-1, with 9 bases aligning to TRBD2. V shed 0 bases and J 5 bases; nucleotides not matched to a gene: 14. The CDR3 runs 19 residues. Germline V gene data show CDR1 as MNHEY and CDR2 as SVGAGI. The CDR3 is CASSYSKGSSGVNNNEQFF. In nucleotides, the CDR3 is TGTGCCAGCAGTTACTCGAAAGGTTCTAGCGGGGTAAATAACAATGAGCAGTTCTTC.

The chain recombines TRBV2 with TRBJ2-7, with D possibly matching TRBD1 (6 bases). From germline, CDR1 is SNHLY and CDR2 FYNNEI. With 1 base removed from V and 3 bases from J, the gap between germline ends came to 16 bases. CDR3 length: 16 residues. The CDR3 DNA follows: TGTGCCAGCAGTGAAGACCCAGGGGCCCTGCACTACGAGCAGTACTTC. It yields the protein CASSEDPGALHYEQYF.

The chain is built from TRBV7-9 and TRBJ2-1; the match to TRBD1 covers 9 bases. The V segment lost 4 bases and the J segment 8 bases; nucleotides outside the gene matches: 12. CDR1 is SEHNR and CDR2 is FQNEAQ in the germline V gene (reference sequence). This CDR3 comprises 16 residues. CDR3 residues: CASSSPRQTGGHEQFF. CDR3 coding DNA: TGTGCCAGCAGCTCTCCCCGTCAAACAGGGGGCCATGAGCAGTTCTTC.

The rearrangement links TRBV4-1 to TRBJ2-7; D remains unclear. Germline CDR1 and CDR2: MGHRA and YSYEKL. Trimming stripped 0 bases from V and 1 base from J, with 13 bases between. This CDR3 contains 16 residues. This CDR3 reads CASSQDLTPFSYEQYF. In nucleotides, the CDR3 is TGCGCCAGCAGCCAAGATCTGACACCTTTTTCCTACGAGCAGTACTTC.

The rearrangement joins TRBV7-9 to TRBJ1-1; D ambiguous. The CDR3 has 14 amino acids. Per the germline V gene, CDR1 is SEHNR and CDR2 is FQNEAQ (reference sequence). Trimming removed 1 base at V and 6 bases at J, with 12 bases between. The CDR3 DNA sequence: TGTGCCAGCAGCTTAGAACCCGTCGGGGCTGAAGCTTTCTTT. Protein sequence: CASSLEPVGAEAFF.

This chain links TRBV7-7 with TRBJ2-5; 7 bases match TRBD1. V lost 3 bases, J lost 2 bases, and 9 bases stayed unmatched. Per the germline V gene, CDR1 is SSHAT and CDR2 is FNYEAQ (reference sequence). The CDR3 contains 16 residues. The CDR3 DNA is TGTGCCAGCAGCTTCGGTTCCGGGACAGATCAAGAGACCCAGTACTTC. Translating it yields CASSFGSGTDQETQYF.

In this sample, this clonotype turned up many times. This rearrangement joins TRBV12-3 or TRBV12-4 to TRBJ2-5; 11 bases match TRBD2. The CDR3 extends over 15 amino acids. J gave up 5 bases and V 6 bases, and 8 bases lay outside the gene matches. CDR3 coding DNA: TGTGCCAGCAGCCTTAGCGGGGGGGCGAGGGAGACCCAGTACTTC. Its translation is CASSLSGGARETQYF.

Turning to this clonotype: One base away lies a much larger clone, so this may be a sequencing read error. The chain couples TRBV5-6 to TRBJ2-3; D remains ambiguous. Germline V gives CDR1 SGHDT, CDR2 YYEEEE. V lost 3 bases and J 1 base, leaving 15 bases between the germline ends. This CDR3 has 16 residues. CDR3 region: CASSSVLSPGTDTQYF. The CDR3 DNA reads TGTGCCAGCAGCTCCGTCTTGTCCCCTGGCACAGATACGCAGTATTTT.